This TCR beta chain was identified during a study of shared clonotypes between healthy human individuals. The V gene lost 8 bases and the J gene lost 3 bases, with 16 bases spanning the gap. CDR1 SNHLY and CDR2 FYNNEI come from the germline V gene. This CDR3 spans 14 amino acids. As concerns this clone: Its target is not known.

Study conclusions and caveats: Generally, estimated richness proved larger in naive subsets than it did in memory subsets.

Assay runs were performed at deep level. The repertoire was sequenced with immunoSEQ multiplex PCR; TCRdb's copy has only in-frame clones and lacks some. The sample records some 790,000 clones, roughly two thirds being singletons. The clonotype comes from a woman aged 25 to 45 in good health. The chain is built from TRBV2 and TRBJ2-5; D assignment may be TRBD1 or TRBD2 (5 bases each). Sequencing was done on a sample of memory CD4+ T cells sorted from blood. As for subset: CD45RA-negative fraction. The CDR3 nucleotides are TGTGCCAGCTTCCGGGACCGGAGTAAAGAGACCCAGTACTTC. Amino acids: CASFRDRSKETQYF.